These T cell receptor beta chains were read from a single sample in a study of T cell repertoires in cytomegalovirus infection. Their recognized antigens are unknown. TCRdb fed the reads into MiXCR, producing one record per CDR3 protein. The table has about 770,000 distinct CDR3 sequences, 25% to 30% seen once. Sequencing used cultured CD8+ T cells from PBMCs, obtained from culture after CMV antigen stimulation. These receptors all stem from a human donor in good health (CMV status not recorded). Some clones in this sample may be carry-over from other donors' samples. Each CDR3 is given with its conserved first and last residue. Fields, in order: J gene, clone size, V gene, D gene, CDR3 DNA, CDR3 protein. A D gene is named only where the DNA matches it firmly. Some rows mark clone size as missing; the rest say once, few, many or name a class of expanded clone.

TRBJ1-1 | many | TRBV5-6 | . | TGTGCCAGCAGCTTGGGGCTGCTGGGGACCCCCTTAAGTGGCACTGAAGCTTTCTTT | CASSLGLLGTPLSGTEAFF
TRBJ2-5 | . | TRBV15 | TRBD2 | TGTGCCACCAGCAGTTCCGGGGGGTTCCAAGAGACCCAGTACTTC | CATSSSGGFQETQYF
TRBJ1-2 | . | TRBV19 | . | TGTGCCAGTAGTATAATTGGTCGGATGAGCATGGCTGGCTATGGCTACACCTTC | CASSIIGRMSMAGYGYTF
TRBJ1-6 | . | TRBV5-6 | TRBD1 | TGTGCCAGCAGCTTCGGGACAGGGCCGTCACCCCTCCACTTT | CASSFGTGPSPLHF
TRBJ2-2 | many | TRBV7-9 | . | TGTGCCACCGATCGTGACTCCACCGGGGAGCTGTTTTTT | CATDRDSTGELFF
TRBJ2-1 | . | TRBV27 | . | TGTGCCAGCAAACAGGGTTCTCCCTACAATGAGCAGTTCTTC | CASKQGSPYNEQFF
TRBJ1-5 | . | TRBV7-9 | . | TGTACCAGCAGCTTCGAAACGGAGCCCGGCCAGCCCCAGCATTTT | CTSSFETEPGQPQHF
TRBJ2-5 | . | TRBV29-1 | . | TGCAGCGTTGCTGAAGACTGGAGGGGGGAGACCCAGTACTTC | CSVAEDWRGETQYF
TRBJ2-5 | few | TRBV7-3 | TRBD2 | TGTGCCAGCAGCTTAACGAGGAAGGGACTAGCGGGGGGCCTAAGGTGGACCCAGTACTTC | CASSLTRKGLAGGLRWTQYF
TRBJ2-3 | . | TRBV7-6 | TRBD2 | TGTGCCAGCAGCTTAGGAGTGCCTAGCGGGGCCCCCACAGATACGCAGTATTTT | CASSLGVPSGAPTDTQYF
TRBJ2-1 | . | TRBV7-6 | TRBD2 | TGTGCCAGCAGCTTAGCCCGGGGGGGCCCTTACAATGAGCAGTTCTTC | CASSLARGGPYNEQFF
TRBJ2-1 | . | TRBV7-6 | TRBD2 | TGTGCCAGCAGCAAGGGACTAGCGGGGCCTTCTTACAATGAGCAGTTCTTC | CASSKGLAGPSYNEQFF
TRBJ2-5 | few | TRBV11-2 | . | TGTGCCAGCAGCCCTAGAGGGGGTTGGGAGACCCAGTACTTC | CASSPRGGWETQYF
TRBJ2-7 | . | TRBV6-6 | . | TGTGCCAGCAGTTACTCGGACAGCTCCTCCTACGAGCAGTACTTC | CASSYSDSSSYEQYF
TRBJ2-7 | . | TRBV6-6 | . | TGTGCCAGCACGCGGGGACACTCCTACGAGCAGTACTTC | CASTRGHSYEQYF
TRBJ2-3 | many | TRBV7-3 | TRBD2 | TGTGCCAGCAGCTTAACAGGATTAGCGGGGGGTAGCACAGATACGCAGTATTTT | CASSLTGLAGGSTDTQYF
TRBJ2-4 | few | TRBV7-9 | . | TGTGCCGTCGTTCAGTTGAGGGCCTCTGCCAAAAACATTCAGTACTTC | CAVVQLRASAKNIQYF
TRBJ2-1 | few | TRBV4-3 | . | TGCGCCAGCAGCCAAGTTGCAGGGGCCACCCCCTATGAGCAGTTCTTC | CASSQVAGATPYEQFF